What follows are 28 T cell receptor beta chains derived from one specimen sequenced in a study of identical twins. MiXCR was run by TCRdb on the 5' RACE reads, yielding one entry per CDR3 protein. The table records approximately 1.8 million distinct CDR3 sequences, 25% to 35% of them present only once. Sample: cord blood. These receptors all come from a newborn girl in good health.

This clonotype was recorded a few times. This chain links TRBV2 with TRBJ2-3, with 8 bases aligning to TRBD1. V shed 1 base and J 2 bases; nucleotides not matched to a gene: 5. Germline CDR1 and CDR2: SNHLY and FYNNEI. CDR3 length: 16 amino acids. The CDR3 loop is CASSEDGRGHTDTQYF. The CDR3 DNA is TGTGCCAGCAGTGAAGACGGCAGGGGGCACACAGATACGCAGTATTTT.

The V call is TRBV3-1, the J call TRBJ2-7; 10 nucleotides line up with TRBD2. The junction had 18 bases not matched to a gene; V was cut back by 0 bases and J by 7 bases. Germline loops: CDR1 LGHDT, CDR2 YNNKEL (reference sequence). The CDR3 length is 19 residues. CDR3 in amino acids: CASSQERLTLAGAYNEQYF. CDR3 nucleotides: TGTGCCAGCAGCCAAGAGAGGCTTACCCTAGCGGGGGCCTACAATGAGCAGTACTTC.

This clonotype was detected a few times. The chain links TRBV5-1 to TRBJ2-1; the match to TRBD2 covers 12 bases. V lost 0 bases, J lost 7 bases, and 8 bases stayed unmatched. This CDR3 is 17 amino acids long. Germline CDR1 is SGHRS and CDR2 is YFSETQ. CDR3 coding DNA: TGCGCCAGCAGCTTGGGGTCTAGCGGGAGGGCGAGAAATGAGCAGTTCTTC. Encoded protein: CASSLGSSGRARNEQFF.

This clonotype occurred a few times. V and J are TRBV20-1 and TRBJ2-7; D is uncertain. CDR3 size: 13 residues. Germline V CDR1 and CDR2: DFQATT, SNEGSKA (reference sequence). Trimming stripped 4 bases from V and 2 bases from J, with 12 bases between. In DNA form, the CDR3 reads TGCAGTGCTAACGAGCAGATAGCCTACGAGCAGTACTTC. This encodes CSANEQIAYEQYF.

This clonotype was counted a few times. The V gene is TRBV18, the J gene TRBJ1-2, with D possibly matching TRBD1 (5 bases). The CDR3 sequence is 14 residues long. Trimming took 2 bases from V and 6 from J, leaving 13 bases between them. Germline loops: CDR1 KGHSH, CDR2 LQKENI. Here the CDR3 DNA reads TGTGCCAGCTCACCATCTTCCAGGGCTCATGGCTACACCTTC. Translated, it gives CASSPSSRAHGYTF. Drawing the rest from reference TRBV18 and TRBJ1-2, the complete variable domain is NAGVMQNPRHLVRRRGQEARLRCSPMKGHSHVYWYRQLPEEGLKFMVYLQKENIIDESGMPKERFSAEFPKEGPSILRIQQVVRGDSAAYFCASSPSSRAHGYTFGSGTRLTVV.

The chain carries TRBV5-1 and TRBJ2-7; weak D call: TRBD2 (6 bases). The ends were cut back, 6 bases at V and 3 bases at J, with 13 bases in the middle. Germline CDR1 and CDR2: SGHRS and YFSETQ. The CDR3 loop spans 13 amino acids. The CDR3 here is CASTLTGDYEQYF. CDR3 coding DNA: TGCGCCAGCACACTAACGGGGGACTACGAGCAGTACTTC.

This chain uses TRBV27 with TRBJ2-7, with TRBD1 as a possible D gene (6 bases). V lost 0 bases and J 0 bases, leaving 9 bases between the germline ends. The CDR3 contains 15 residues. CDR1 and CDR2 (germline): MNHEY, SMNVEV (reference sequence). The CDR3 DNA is TGTGCCAGCAGTTTATCCAGGGGCTTCTCCTACGAGCAGTACTTC. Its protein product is CASSLSRGFSYEQYF.

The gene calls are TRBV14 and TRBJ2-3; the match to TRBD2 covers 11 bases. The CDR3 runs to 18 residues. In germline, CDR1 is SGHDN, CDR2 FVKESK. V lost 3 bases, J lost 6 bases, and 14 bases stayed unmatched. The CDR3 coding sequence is TGTGCCAGCAGCCAGATCCTAAGCGGGACTAGCGGTGAGGATACGCAGTATTTT. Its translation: CASSQILSGTSGEDTQYF.

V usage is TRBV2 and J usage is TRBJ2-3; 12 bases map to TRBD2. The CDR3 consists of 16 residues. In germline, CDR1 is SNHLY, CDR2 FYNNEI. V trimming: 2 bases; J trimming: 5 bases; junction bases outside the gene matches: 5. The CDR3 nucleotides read TGTGCCAGCAGTGAACTAGCGGGGGGGCCGGAAGATACGCAGTATTTT. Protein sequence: CASSELAGGPEDTQYF.

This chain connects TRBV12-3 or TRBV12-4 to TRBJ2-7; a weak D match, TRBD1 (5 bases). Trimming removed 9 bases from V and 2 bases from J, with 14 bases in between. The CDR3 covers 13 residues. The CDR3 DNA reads TGTGCCAGTACCCTGGGGCTTACCTACGAGCAGTACTTC. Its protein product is CASTLGLTYEQYF.

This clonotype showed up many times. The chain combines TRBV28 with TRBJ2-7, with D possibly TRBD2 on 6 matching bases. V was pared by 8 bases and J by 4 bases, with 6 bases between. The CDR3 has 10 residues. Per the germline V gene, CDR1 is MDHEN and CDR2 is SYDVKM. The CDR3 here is CASGRYEQYF. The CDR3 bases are TGTGCCAGCGGGAGGTACGAGCAGTACTTC. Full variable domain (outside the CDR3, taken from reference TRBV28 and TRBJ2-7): DVKVTQSSRYLVKRTGEKVFLECVQDMDHENMFWYRQDPGLGLRLIYFSYDVKMKEKGDIPEGYSVSREKKERFSLILESASTNQTSMYLCASGRYEQYFGPGTRLTVT.

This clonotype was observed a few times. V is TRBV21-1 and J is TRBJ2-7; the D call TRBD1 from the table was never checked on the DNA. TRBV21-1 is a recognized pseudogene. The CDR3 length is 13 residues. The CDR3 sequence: CASSPRDHYEQYF. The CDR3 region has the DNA TGTGCCAGCAGCCCGCGGGACCACTACGAGCAGTACTTC.

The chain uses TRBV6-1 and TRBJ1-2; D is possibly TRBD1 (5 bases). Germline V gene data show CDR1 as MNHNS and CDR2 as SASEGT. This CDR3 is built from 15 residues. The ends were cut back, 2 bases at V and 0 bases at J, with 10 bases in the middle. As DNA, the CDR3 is TGTGCCAGCAGTGAACCTGGGGCCCCTAACTATGGCTACACCTTC. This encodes CASSEPGAPNYGYTF.

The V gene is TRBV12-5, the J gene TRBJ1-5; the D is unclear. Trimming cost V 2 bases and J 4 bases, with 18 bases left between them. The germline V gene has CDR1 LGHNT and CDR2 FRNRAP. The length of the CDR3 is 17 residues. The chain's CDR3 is CASGLPSFGRENQPQHF. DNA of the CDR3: TGTGCTAGTGGTTTGCCATCTTTCGGGAGGGAGAATCAGCCCCAGCATTTT.

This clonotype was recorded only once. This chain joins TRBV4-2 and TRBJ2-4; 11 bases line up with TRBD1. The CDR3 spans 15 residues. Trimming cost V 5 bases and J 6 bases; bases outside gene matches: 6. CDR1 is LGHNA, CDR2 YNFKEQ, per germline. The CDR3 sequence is CASSGSGTGGNIQYF. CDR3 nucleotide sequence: TGTGCCAGCAGCGGATCCGGGACAGGGGGAAACATTCAGTACTTC.

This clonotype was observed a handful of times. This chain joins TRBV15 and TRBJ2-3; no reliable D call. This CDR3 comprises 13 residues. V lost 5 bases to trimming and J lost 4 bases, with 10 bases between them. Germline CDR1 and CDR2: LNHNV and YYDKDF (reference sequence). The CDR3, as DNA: TGTGCCACCAGCGGTGGAGTCGCAGATACGCAGTATTTT. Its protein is CATSGGVADTQYF.

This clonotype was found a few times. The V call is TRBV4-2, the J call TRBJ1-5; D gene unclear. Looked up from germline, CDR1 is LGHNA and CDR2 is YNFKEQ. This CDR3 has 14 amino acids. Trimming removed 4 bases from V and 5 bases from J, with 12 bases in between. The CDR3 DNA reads TGTGCCAGCAGCCGAGCAATCGGTGATCAGCCCCAGCATTTT. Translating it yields CASSRAIGDQPQHF.

The CDR3 sequence is CASSQGEWSTDTQYF. CDR3 in DNA: TGTGCCAGCAGCCAAGGCGAATGGAGCACAGATACGCAGTATTTT. The gene calls are TRBV3-1 and TRBJ2-3, with D unresolved. V was shortened by 1 base and J by 0 bases, with 8 bases between the two germline ends. Germline CDR1 and CDR2: LGHDT and YNNKEL (reference sequence). The CDR3 length is 15 residues.

The CDR3 protein is CASSQSWLVSLSGANVLTF. As DNA, the CDR3 is TGTGCCAGCAGCCAAAGTTGGTTAGTTAGTCTCTCTGGGGCCAACGTCCTGACTTTC. This chain uses TRBV4-2 with TRBJ2-6; no clear D. The ends were cut back, 2 bases at V and 0 bases at J, with 17 bases in the middle. Per the germline V gene, CDR1 is LGHNA and CDR2 is YNFKEQ. This CDR3 spans 19 amino acids.

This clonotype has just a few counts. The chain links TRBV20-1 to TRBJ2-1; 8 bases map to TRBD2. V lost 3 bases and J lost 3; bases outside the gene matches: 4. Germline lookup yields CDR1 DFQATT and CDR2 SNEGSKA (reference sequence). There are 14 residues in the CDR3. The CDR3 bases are TGCAGTGCTAGCGGGGGGGCCTTCTACAATGAGCAGTTCTTC. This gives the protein CSASGGAFYNEQFF.

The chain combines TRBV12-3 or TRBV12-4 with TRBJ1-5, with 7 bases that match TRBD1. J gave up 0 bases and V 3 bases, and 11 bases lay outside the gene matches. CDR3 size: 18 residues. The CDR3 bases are TGTGCCAGCAGTTTGACAGGGCGTTTACTATATAGCAATCAGCCCCAGCATTTT. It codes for CASSLTGRLLYSNQPQHF.

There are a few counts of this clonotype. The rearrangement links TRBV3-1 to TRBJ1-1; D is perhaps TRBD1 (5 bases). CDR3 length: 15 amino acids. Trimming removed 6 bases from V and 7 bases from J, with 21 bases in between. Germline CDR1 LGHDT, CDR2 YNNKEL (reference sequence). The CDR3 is CASRNWDRPRIEAFF. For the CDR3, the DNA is TGTGCCAGCAGGAATTGGGACCGCCCCCGCATTGAAGCTTTCTTT.

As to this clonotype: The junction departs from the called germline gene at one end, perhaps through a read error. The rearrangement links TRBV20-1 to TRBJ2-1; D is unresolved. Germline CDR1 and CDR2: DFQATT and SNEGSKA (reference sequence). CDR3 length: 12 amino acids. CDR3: CGARDLNNEQFF. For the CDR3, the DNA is TGCGGTGCTAGGGATCTAAACAATGAGCAGTTCTTC.

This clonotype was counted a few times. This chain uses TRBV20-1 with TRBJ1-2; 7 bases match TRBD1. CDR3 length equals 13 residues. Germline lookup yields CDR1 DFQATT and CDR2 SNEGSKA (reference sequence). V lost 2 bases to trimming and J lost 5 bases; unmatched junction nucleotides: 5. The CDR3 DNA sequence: TGCAGTGCTAGAACAGGGGAAATTTATGGCTACACCTTC. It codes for CSARTGEIYGYTF.

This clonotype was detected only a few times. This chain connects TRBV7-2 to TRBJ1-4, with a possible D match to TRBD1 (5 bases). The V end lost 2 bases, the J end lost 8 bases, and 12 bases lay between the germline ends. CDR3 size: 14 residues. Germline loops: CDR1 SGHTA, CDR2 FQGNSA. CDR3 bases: TGTGCCAGCAGCTTATACGTGGGGGAGGAAAAACTGTTTTTT. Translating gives CASSLYVGEEKLFF.

The CDR3 DNA reads TGCAGTGCTAACCGGGGGGCCGTTTCCTACGAGCAGTACTTC. It translates to CSANRGAVSYEQYF. The chain couples TRBV20-1 to TRBJ2-7, with a weak D call TRBD2 (7 bases). Between the trimmed V and J ends, which lost 4 bases and 1 base, there was a span of 14 bases. This CDR3 has 14 residues. Germline values: CDR1 DFQATT, CDR2 SNEGSKA (reference sequence).

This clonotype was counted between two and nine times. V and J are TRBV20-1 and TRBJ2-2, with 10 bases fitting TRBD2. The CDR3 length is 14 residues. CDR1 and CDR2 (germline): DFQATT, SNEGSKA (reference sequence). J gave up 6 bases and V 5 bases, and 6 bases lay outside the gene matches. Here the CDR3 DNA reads TGCAGTGCTGGACCGGGACTAGCGTCCGGGGAGCTGTTTTTT. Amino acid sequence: CSAGPGLASGELFF.

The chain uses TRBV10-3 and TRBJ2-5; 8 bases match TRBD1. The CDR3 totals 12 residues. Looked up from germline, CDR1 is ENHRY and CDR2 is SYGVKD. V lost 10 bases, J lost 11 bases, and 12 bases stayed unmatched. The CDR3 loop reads CATQDREIRQYF. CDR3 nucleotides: TGTGCCACCCAGGACAGGGAGATTAGGCAGTACTTC.